The subject of this entry is one T cell receptor beta chain. Its antigen is as yet unknown. Exclusion applied to patients with autoimmune disease history or systemic immunosuppression. Repertoires were generated with immunoSEQ multiplex PCR, while TCRdb's copy carries only in-frame clones and drops some. Of 84,000 or so clones listed, more than 75% are singletons. The germline V gene encodes CDR1 LNHDA and CDR2 SQIVND (reference sequence). This CDR3 comprises 15 residues. Trimming removed 0 bases from V and 5 bases from J, with 8 bases in between. This specimen comes from a study of OX40 agonist ivuxolimab in advanced cancers. Study details: Averaging around 60 years in age, with a range of about 23 to 80, the cohort was approximately 83% male.

Study-wide findings and caveats: Relative to CD4+ cells, CD8+ T cells on average had more expanded clones. Patients with a partial response at 0.1-3.0 mg/kg had among the lowest clonal expansion.

The sequenced sample was CD4+ or CD8+ T cells sorted from blood, obtained in a trial of the OX40 agonist ivuxolimab. This clonotype originated in an adult with an advanced solid tumor such as melanoma, head and neck, liver or kidney cancer. The rearrangement joins TRBV19 to TRBJ1-6, with D unresolved. The CDR3 reads CASSIEGLNNSPLHF. The DNA for the CDR3 is TGTGCCAGTAGTATAGAGGGCCTGAATAATTCACCCCTCCACTTT.